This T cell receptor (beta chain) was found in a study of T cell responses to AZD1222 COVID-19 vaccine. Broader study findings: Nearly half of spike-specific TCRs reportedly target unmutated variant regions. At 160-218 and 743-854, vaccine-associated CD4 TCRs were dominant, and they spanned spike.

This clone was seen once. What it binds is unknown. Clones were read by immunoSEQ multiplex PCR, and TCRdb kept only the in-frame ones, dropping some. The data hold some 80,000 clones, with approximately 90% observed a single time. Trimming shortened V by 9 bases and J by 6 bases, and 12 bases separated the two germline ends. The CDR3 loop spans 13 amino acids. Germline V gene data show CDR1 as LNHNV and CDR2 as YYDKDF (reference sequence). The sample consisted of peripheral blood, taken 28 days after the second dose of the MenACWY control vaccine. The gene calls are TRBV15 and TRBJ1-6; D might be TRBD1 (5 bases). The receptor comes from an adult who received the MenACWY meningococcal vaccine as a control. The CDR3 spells CATRTGGNSPLHF. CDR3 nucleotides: TGTGCCACTCGAACAGGAGGTAATTCACCCCTCCACTTT.